Below, one T cell receptor beta chain is given with its context. The antigen is not known. The entry originates in a study of memory CD4+ T cells and cytomegalovirus serostatus. The sort gate was single viable CD3+CD4+CD8-CD45RO+ cells for memory CD4+ T cells. CMV serostatus came from serum IgG against pp150, pp28, p38, p52. V was pared by 4 bases and J by 2 bases, with 14 bases between. Germline CDR1 and CDR2: LGHNA and YNFKEQ. The CDR3 loop spans 15 amino acids. TCRdb's copy holds only in-frame clones and misses some; the assay was immunoSEQ multiplex PCR. The repertoire has about 73,000 clones, about 78% of them found once; the top ten carry about 2.5%. Regarding the study as a whole: Suggested: most of the CMV-linked TCR signature lies in CD4+ memory cells. CD4+ memory repertoires contained 67 of 164 reported CMV TCRbeta sequences. A US-trained random forest predicted CMV serostatus with median AUC around 0.9.

The rearrangement links TRBV4-2 to TRBJ2-5, with D perhaps matching TRBD1 (5 bases). The sequencing input was memory CD4+ T cells from blood. The TCR originated in an adult in good health and CMV-seropositive. The CDR3 nucleotides are TGTGCCAGCAGCCCCCAGTGGGGCGGTCAAGAGACCCAGTACTTC. It is translated as CASSPQWGGQETQYF.